This T cell receptor (beta chain) stems from a study of glioma-infiltrating T cells after dendritic cell vaccination. Study-level points and caveats: No direct clonality-survival link was found; a diverse polyclonal response may matter.

The PCR used 60 V beta and 13 J beta primers. Assay: immunoSEQ multiplex PCR; the TCRdb copy retains only in-frame clones and omits some. The table includes tens of thousands of clones, roughly 82% detected once. Only one count was recorded for this clone. The antigen is not known. J was trimmed by 0 bases and V by 4 bases; bases with no gene match: 7. CDR3 length equals 18 residues. CDR1 and CDR2 from the germline V gene are SGHTA and FQGNSA. The chain recombines TRBV7-2 with TRBJ2-5; 14 bases match TRBD2. The sample consisted of blood, taken before dendritic cell vaccination. The sequence derives from a human donor with glioblastoma. CDR3 residues: CASSSRLAGGFYQETQYF. CDR3 coding DNA: TGTGCCAGCAGCTCACGACTAGCGGGGGGGTTTTACCAAGAGACCCAGTACTTC. Full variable domain (missing parts from reference TRBV7-2 and TRBJ2-5): GAGVSQSPSNKVTEKGKDVELRCDPISGHTALYWYRQSLGQGLEFLIYFQGNSAPDKSGLPSDRFSAERTGGSVSTLTIQRTQQEDSAVYLCASSSRLAGGFYQETQYFGPGTRLLVL.